A selection of T cell receptor beta chains follows, all from one sample in a study of blood T cell repertoires in COVID-19. Profiled with immunoSEQ multiplex PCR; TCRdb holds only in-frame clones, not every one. This repertoire shows roughly 250,000 clones, around 90% found once; its top ten account for 2.3%. Sequencing input: PBMCs or T cells enriched from blood (not recorded which). The receptors derive from a woman between 35 and 50 years old with acute COVID-19. Each CDR3 is given with its conserved first and last residue. A D gene is named only where the DNA matches it firmly. The size field is filled for only some rows; it gives once, few, many or a size class.

>TRBJ1-6|16|NA|TRBV5-1|TRBD1
TGCGCCAGCAGCTTGGGACTACAGGGGGCGGGATCACCCCTCCACTTT
CASSLGLQGAGSPLHF
>TRBJ2-7|13|NA|TRBV28|NA
TGTGCCAGCAGTTTTCCCGTGAGCGCCGAGCAGTACTTC
CASSFPVSAEQYF
>TRBJ1-2|15|NA|TRBV28|TRBD1
TGTGCCAGCAGCTCCTTCCACAGGGGGCAAAGTGGCTACACCTTC
CASSSFHRGQSGYTF
>TRBJ2-2|15|few|TRBV21-1|NA
TGTGCCAGCAGCAAAGAGGAGCAGAACACCGGGGAGCTGTTTTTT
CASSKEEQNTGELFF
>TRBJ1-1|16|NA|TRBV5-6|TRBD1
TGTGCCAGCAGCTTAGGACAGGGGGCTAAGAACACTGAAGCTTTCTTT
CASSLGQGAKNTEAFF
>TRBJ2-1|19|NA|TRBV7-2|NA
TGTGCCAGCAGCTTTTTAATGGGGTCTGGGGGACTTTCCTACAATGAGCAGTTCTTC
CASSFLMGSGGLSYNEQFF
>TRBJ2-7|13|NA|TRBV18|NA
TGTGCCAGCTCACCTGAGGGCCACTACGAGCAGTACTTC
CASSPEGHYEQYF
>TRBJ1-1|13|NA|TRBV5-5|NA
TGTGCCAGCAGCTTGGCCTCAGGGCGTGAAGCTTTCTTT
CASSLASGREAFF
>TRBJ1-5|14|NA|TRBV2|TRBD1
TGTGCCAGCAGCGCACAGGGGGCCTTGCGGCCCCAGCATTTT
CASSAQGALRPQHF
>TRBJ1-1|13|NA|TRBV7-9|NA
TGTGCCAGCAGCTTCTCCCGGAACACTGAAGCTTTCTTT
CASSFSRNTEAFF
>TRBJ1-2|14|NA|TRBV28|TRBD1
TGTGCCAGCAGTGAACACAGGGGTTCTGGTGGCTACACCTTC
CASSEHRGSGGYTF
>TRBJ2-7|15|NA|TRBV6-5|TRBD1
TGTGCCAGCAGCGGGATCCGGGACAGGGACTACGAGCAGTACTTC
CASSGIRDRDYEQYF
>TRBJ1-6|15|NA|TRBV9|NA
TGTGCCAGCAGCTCTACAACAGGGCTTGATTCACCCCTCCACTTT
CASSSTTGLDSPLHF
>TRBJ1-2|16|NA|TRBV27|TRBD1
TGTGCCAGCAGTCCTACAGGGGGCCGAAAGAAATATGGCTACACCTTC
CASSPTGGRKKYGYTF
>TRBJ1-4|14|NA|TRBV9|NA
TGTGCCAGCAGCGTAGGGCAGGGAAGTGAAAAACTGTTTTTT
CASSVGQGSEKLFF
>TRBJ1-6|15|NA|TRBV7-9|TRBD1
TGTGCCAGCAGCCTCTCGGGACAGGGCGGTTCACCCCTCCACTTT
CASSLSGQGGSPLHF
>TRBJ1-2|14|NA|TRBV28|TRBD1
TGTGCCAGCACCCTGATCGGGACAGGGGATGGCTACACCTTC
CASTLIGTGDGYTF
>TRBJ1-1|11|NA|TRBV7-2|NA
TGTGCCAGCAGCTTTTCAACTGAAGCTTTCTTT
CASSFSTEAFF
>TRBJ1-2|14|once|TRBV24-1|NA
TGTGCCACCAGTGATTTAAGTCAGGGCTATGGCTACACCTTC
CATSDLSQGYGYTF
>TRBJ1-4|16|NA|TRBV3-1/TRBV3-2|NA
TGTGCCAGCAGCCATGCCGGGACTTCGGAGAGTGAAAAACTGTTTTTT
CASSHAGTSESEKLFF
>TRBJ2-5|14|few|TRBV10-3|TRBD1
TGTGCCATCAGTGAGGATAGGGGGCCCGTGACCCAGTACTTC
CAISEDRGPVTQYF
>TRBJ2-3|16|NA|TRBV6-5|TRBD2
TGTGCCAGCAGTTTCCTAGCGGGGGGGCCGGCAGATACGCAGTATTTT
CASSFLAGGPADTQYF
>TRBJ1-2|12|NA|TRBV30|NA
TGTGCCTGGAAGGGCAAAGAGGGTGGCTACACCTTC
CAWKGKEGGYTF
>TRBJ2-5|13|NA|TRBV4-3|NA
TGCGCCAGCAGCCAAGATCGGGGAGAGACCCAGTACTTC
CASSQDRGETQYF
>TRBJ1-5|13|NA|TRBV30|TRBD1
TGTGCCTGGAGTGTACAGGGGGATCAGCCCCAGCATTTT
CAWSVQGDQPQHF
>TRBJ1-6|14|NA|TRBV7-9|NA
TGTGCCAGCAGCTTAGAATCTCCTCATTCACCCCTCCACTTT
CASSLESPHSPLHF
>TRBJ1-1|16|few|TRBV5-1|TRBD1
TGCGCCAGCAGCTTGGAGGGGACAGGGGGCGGAACTGAAGCTTTCTTT
CASSLEGTGGGTEAFF
>TRBJ1-3|14|NA|TRBV28|NA
TGTGCCAGCAGAGGGACAACCTCTGGAAACACCATATATTTT
CASRGTTSGNTIYF
>TRBJ1-1|11|NA|TRBV20-1|NA
TGCAGTGCTAGAGCGGGGGGACGACCTTTCTTT
CSARAGGRPFF
>TRBJ2-1|12|once|TRBV5-1|NA
TGCGCCAGCAGCTTGGAACGGGGTGAGCAGTTCTTC
CASSLERGEQFF
>TRBJ2-1|18|few|TRBV7-2|TRBD2
TGTGCCAGCAGCTATAGCGGGAGGGCCGGGAGCTCCTACAATGAGCAGTTCTTC
CASSYSGRAGSSYNEQFF
>TRBJ2-7|14|NA|TRBV28|NA
TGTGCCAGCCAACCCCGTACAGGAAACTACGAGCAGTACTTC
CASQPRTGNYEQYF
>TRBJ1-2|15|NA|TRBV19|TRBD1
TGTGCCAGTAGTCGGGACAGGGCAGATAACTATGGCTACACCTTC
CASSRDRADNYGYTF
>TRBJ1-5|15|NA|TRBV19|NA
TGTGCCAGTACCCCTTCCGGGACAACGTTTGGGCCCCAGCATTTT
CASTPSGTTFGPQHF
>TRBJ2-6|18|NA|TRBV18|NA
TGTGCCAGCTCACCCGGACTAAAACCTTCCTCTGGGGCCAACGTCCTGACTTTC
CASSPGLKPSSGANVLTF
>TRBJ1-6|15|once|TRBV19|NA
TGTGCCAGTAATGTGCAAGGGGTTGGTAATTCACCCCTCCACTTT
CASNVQGVGNSPLHF
>TRBJ2-5|13|NA|TRBV7-2|NA
TGTGCCAGCAGCCCCGGACTACAAGAGACCCAGTACTTC
CASSPGLQETQYF
>TRBJ1-6|16|NA|TRBV2|TRBD1
TGTGCCAGCACCCCGGACAGGGGGCTTGAAAATTCACCCCTCCACTTT
CASTPDRGLENSPLHF
>TRBJ2-3|15|NA|TRBV10-3|NA
TGTGCCATCAGTGAGTCTGCAGGAAGCACAGATACGCAGTATTTT
CAISESAGSTDTQYF
>TRBJ1-4|14|NA|TRBV7-8|NA
TGTGCCAGCAGCTTTAACAGGTGGAATGAAAAACTGTTTTTT
CASSFNRWNEKLFF
>TRBJ2-3|16|NA|TRBV2|TRBD2
TGTGCCAGCACCGATCGGCTAGCGGGTAGCACAGATACGCAGTATTTT
CASTDRLAGSTDTQYF